The clone carrying this TCR beta chain was observed a single time. CDR1 LNHDA and CDR2 SQIVND come from the germline V gene (reference sequence). This CDR3 spans 15 amino acids. With V trimmed by 5 bases and J by 6 bases, 11 bases remained unmatched. The assay was immunoSEQ multiplex PCR, and TCRdb's table has in-frame clones only and misses some. The data show 81,000 or so clones, around nine tenths seen once. The record originates from a study of radiotherapy plus CTLA-4 blockade in lung cancer. About the study: In roughly 19% of patients, objective responses were seen; around 34% had disease control.

The source was peripheral blood, collected from a patient treated with radiotherapy plus ipilimumab. The sequence was collected from a human donor with non-small cell lung cancer who had stable disease on radiotherapy plus ipilimumab. This sequence joins TRBV19 and TRBJ1-1; 8 bases align to TRBD1. Written as DNA, the CDR3 is TGTGCCAGTAGTTTACCGCGACAGGGGATCTCTGAAGCTTTCTTT. The encoded protein is CASSLPRQGISEAFF.